This T cell receptor beta chain originates from a study of response to subunit inactivated influenza vaccine. Findings and caveats of the study: It was the authors' suggestion that each seasonal influenza vaccination recruits few new T cells.

Only a few counts were recorded for this clonotype. Its specificity is unknown. TCRdb itself ran the RT-PCR reads through MiXCR, one entry per CDR3 protein. In the table there are more than 250,000 distinct CDR3 sequences, roughly 22% of which are singletons. Sample: PBMCs from blood, taken about 20 months after vaccination. The TCR comes from a man between 45 and 75 years old who received an inactivated influenza vaccine.

This CDR3 is CASSLRTGDLRDTQYF. The CDR3 coding sequence is TGTGCCAGCAGTTTAAGGACAGGGGACTTGAGAGATACGCAGTATTTT. J is TRBJ2-3 and V is TRBV12-3 or TRBV12-4; 9 positions agree with TRBD1. Trimming removed 2 bases from V and 5 bases from J; junction bases left unmatched: 8. This CDR3 has 16 amino acids.